This section outlines one TCR beta chain sequence together with its context. The CDR3 length is 16 residues. The germline gives CDR1 MGHRA, CDR2 YSYEKL. This sample was taken from a study of OX40 agonist ivuxolimab in advanced cancers. Assay used: immunoSEQ multiplex PCR; TCRdb lists only in-frame clones, some missing. The sample records about 44,000 clones, about 91% being singletons. The receptor's source is an adult with an advanced solid tumor such as melanoma, head and neck, liver or kidney cancer. The V gene is TRBV4-1, the J gene TRBJ2-5; TRBD1 aligns across 9 bases. The J call is in doubt because the DNA end fits TRBJ2-7 better. Sequenced material: CD4+ or CD8+ T cells sorted from blood, taken in a trial of the OX40 agonist ivuxolimab. CDR3 coding DNA: TGCGCCAGCAGCCGAAGAACAGGGGGCGATTGGGACGAGCAGTACTTC. As protein: CASSRRTGGDWDEQYF.